This TCR beta chain was obtained from a study of beta chain features in type 1 diabetes. Study-wide results and limits: The question left open here concerned HLA type influencing TCRB rearrangement.

The germline CDR1 and CDR2 sequences are SGDLS and YYNGEE. V was clipped by 0 bases and J by 6 bases, with 10 bases between them. The CDR3 covers 14 residues. The authors reverse transcribed all of the isolated RNA, so sequencing captured expressed TCRB transcripts. Regulatory, naive and central memory T cell samples averaged approximately 3.8 million reads. The table came from immunoSEQ multiplex PCR; TCRdb's copy has only in-frame clones and leaves some out. The sample contains hundreds of thousands of clones, approximately 10% of which appear only once. This clone has just a few counts. Its specificity is not known. Using CD45RO/CCR7/CD25/CD127/CD95/CD27, CD4+ naive, central memory, regulatory and stem cell-like memory cells were sorted.

The source of this sequence is a woman aged 18-30 years in good health. This chain uses TRBV9 with TRBJ2-1; D is undetermined. Sequenced material: naive CD4+ T cells from blood. This CDR3 reads CASSVGSGGNEQFF. CDR3 in DNA: TGTGCCAGCAGCGTAGGCTCTGGTGGCAATGAGCAGTTCTTC. Full variable domain (outside the CDR3, taken from reference TRBV9 and TRBJ2-1): DSGVTQTPKHLITATGQRVTLRCSPRSGDLSVYWYQQSLDQGLQFLIQYYNGEERAKGNILERFSAQQFPDLHSELNLSSLELGDSALYFCASSVGSGGNEQFFGPGTRLTVL.